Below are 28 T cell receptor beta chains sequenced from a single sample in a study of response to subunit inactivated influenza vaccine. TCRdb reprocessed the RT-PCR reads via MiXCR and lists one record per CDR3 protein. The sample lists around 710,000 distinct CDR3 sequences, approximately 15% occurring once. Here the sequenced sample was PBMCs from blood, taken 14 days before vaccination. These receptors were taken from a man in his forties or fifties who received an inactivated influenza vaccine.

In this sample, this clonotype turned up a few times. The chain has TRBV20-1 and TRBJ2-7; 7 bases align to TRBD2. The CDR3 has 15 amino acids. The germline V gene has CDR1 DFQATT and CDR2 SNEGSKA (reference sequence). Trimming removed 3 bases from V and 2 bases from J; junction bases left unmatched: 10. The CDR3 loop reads CSASQGGRGTYEQYF. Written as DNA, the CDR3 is TGCAGTGCTAGCCAGGGTGGGCGGGGGACCTACGAGCAGTACTTC.

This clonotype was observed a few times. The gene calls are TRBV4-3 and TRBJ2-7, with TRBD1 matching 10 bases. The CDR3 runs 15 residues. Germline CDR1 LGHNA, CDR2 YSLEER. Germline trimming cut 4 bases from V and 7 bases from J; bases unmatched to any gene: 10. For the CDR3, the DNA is TGCGCCAGCAGCCTCACGACAGGGGGCCGGTGGGAGCAGTACTTC. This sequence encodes CASSLTTGGRWEQYF.

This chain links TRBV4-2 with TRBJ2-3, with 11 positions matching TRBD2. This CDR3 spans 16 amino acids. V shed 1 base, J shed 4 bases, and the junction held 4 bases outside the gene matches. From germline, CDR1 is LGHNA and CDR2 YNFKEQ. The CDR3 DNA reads TGTGCCAGCAGCCAAGGCTCTAGCGGGGGGTCAGATACGCAGTATTTT. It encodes CASSQGSSGGSDTQYF.

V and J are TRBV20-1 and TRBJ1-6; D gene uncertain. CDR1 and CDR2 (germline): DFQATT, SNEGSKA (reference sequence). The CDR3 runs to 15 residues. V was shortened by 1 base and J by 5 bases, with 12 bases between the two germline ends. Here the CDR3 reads CSARVRSLNNSPLHF. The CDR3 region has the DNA TGCAGTGCTAGAGTACGGAGCTTGAATAATTCACCCCTCCACTTT.

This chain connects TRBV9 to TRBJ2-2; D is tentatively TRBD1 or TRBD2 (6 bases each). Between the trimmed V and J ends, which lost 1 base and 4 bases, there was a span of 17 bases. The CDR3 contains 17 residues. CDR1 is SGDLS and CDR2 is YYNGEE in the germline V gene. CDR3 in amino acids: CASSVRSGGPGTGELFF. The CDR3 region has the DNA TGTGCCAGCAGCGTAAGATCTGGGGGGCCGGGCACCGGGGAGCTGTTTTTT.

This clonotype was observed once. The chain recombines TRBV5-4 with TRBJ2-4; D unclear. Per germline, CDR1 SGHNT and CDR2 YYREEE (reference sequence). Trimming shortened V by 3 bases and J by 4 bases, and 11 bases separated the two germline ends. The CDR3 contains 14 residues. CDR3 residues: CASSSPDGKNIQYF. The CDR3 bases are TGTGCCAGCAGCTCCCCGGACGGTAAAAACATTCAGTACTTC.

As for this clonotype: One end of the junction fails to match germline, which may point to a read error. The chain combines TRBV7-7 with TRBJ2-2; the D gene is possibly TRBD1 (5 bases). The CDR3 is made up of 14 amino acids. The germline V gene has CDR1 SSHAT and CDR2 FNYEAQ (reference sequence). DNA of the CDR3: TGTGCTAGCAGCTTACAGGCGAACACCGGGGAGCTGTTTTTT. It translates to CASSLQANTGELFF. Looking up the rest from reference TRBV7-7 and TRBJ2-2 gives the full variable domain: GAGVSQSPRYKVTKRGQDVTLRCDPISSHATLYWYQQALGQGPEFLTYFNYEAQPDKSGLPSDRFSAERPEGSISTLTIQRTEQRDSAMYRCASSLQANTGELFFGEGSRLTVL.

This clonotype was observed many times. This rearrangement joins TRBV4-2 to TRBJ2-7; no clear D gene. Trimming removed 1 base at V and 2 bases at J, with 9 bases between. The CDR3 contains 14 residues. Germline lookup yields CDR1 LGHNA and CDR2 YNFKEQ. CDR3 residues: CASSQGDGTYEQYF. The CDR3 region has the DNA TGTGCCAGCAGCCAAGGTGACGGCACCTACGAGCAGTACTTC.

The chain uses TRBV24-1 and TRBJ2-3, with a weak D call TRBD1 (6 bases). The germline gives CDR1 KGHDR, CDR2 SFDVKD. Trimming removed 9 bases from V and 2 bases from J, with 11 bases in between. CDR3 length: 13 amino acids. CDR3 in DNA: TGTGCCACCCGGAGGACAGACACAGATACGCAGTATTTT. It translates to CATRRTDTDTQYF.

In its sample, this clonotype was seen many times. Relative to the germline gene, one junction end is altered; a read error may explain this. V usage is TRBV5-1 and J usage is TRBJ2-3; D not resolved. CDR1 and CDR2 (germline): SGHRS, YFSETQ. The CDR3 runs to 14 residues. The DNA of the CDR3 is TGTGCCAGCAGCTTAGGCACGTCTTCAGATACGCAGTATTTT. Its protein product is CASSLGTSSDTQYF.

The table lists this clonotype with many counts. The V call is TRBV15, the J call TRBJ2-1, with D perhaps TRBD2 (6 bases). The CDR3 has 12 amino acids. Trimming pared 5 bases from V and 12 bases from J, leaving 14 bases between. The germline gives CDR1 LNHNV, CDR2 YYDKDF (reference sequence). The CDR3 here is CATSGRTGVQFF. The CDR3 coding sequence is TGTGCCACCAGCGGACGAACGGGGGTGCAGTTCTTC.

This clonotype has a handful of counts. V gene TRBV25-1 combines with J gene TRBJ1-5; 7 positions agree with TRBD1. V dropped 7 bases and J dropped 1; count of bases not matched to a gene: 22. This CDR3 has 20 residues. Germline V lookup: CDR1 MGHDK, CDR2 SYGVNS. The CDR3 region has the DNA TGTGCCAGCACCCTGCTCCGGGACAGAGGGCACGGACGGAGCAATCAGCCCCAGCATTTT. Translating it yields CASTLLRDRGHGRSNQPQHF. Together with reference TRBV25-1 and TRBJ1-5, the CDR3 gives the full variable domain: EADIYQTPRYLVIGTGKKITLECSQTMGHDKMYWYQQDPGMELHLIHYSYGVNSTEKGDLSSESTVSRIRTEHFPLTLESARPSHTSQYLCASTLLRDRGHGRSNQPQHFGDGTRLSIL.

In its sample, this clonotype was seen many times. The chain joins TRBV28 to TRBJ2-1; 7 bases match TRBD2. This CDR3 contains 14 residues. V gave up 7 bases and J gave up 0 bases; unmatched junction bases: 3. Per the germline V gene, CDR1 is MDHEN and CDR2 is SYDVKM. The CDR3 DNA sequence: TGTGCCAGCACGGGGGGTCTCTCCTACAATGAGCAGTTCTTC. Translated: CASTGGLSYNEQFF.

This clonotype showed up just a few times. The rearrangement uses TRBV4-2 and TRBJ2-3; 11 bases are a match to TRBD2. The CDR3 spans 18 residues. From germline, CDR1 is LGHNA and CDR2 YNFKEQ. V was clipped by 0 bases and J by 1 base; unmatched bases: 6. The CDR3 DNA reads TGTGCCAGCAGCCAAGATCCATCGGGACTAGCGGGCACAGATACGCAGTATTTT. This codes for CASSQDPSGLAGTDTQYF.

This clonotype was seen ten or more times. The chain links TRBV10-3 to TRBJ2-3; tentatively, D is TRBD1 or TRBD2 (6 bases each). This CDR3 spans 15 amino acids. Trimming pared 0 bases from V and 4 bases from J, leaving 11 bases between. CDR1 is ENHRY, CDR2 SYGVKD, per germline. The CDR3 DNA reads TGTGCCATCAGTGAGTCGTTTGGGGGGCCAGATACGCAGTATTTT. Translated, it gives CAISESFGGPDTQYF.

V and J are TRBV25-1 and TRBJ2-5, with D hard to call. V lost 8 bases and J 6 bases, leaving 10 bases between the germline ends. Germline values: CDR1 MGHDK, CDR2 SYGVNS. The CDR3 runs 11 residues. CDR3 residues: CASSMFQTQYF. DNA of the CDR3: TGTGCCAGCTCGATGTTTCAGACCCAGTACTTC.

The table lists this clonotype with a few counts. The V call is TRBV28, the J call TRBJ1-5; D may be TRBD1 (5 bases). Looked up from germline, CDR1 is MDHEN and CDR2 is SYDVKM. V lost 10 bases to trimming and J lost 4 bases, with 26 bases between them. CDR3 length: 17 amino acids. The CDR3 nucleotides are TGTGCCACTCTCCCGTACTCCGGCCTCGGGGCAAATCAGCCCCAGCATTTT. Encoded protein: CATLPYSGLGANQPQHF.

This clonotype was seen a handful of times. The CDR3: CASRTGPEYGEQYF. As DNA, the CDR3 is TGTGCCAGCAGAACAGGACCGGAATATGGCGAGCAGTACTTC. The chain carries TRBV3-1 and TRBJ2-7; a weak D match, TRBD1 (5 bases). This CDR3 is built from 14 residues. Germline-derived CDR1 and CDR2 are LGHDT and YNNKEL (reference sequence). Trimming cost V 6 bases and J 6 bases, with 18 bases left between them.

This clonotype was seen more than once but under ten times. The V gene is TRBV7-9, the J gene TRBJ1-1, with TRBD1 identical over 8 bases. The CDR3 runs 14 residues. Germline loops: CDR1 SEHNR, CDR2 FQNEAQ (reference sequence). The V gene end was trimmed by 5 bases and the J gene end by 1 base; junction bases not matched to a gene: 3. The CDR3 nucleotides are TGTGCCAGCAGCGGACAGGGTAAGAACACTGAAGCTTTCTTT. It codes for CASSGQGKNTEAFF.

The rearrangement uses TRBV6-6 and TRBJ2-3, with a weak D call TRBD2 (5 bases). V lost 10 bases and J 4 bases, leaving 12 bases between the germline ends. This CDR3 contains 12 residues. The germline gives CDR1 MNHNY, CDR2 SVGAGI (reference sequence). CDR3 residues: CATKSGSDTQYF. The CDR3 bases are TGTGCCACAAAAAGCGGATCAGATACGCAGTATTTT.

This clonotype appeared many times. The CDR3 region is CASSETGGGYEQYF. The CDR3 coding sequence is TGTGCCAGCAGTGAAACAGGGGGCGGGTACGAGCAGTACTTC. The rearrangement joins TRBV2 to TRBJ2-7; 9 bases fit TRBD1. With V trimmed by 2 bases and J by 4 bases, 3 bases remained unmatched. Germline V gene lookup returns CDR1 SNHLY and CDR2 FYNNEI. The CDR3 sequence is 14 residues long. Full variable domain (missing parts from reference TRBV2 and TRBJ2-7): EPEVTQTPSHQVTQMGQEVILRCVPISNHLYFYWYRQILGQKVEFLVSFYNNEISEKSEIFDDQFSVERPDGSNFTLKIRSTKLEDSAMYFCASSETGGGYEQYFGPGTRLTVT.

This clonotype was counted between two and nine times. CDR3 in DNA: TGTGCCAGCAGCGGACAGGGGACACGCTATGGCTACACCTTC. Translated, it gives CASSGQGTRYGYTF. This rearrangement joins TRBV28 to TRBJ1-2, with 9 bases that match TRBD1. The CDR3 has 14 amino acids. V lost 6 bases to trimming and J lost 4 bases; unmatched junction nucleotides: 6. Germline CDR1 is MDHEN and CDR2 is SYDVKM.

The CDR3 DNA follows: TGCGCCAGCAGCCAAGCCTTTTTACAGCAAGAGACCCAGTACTTC. Its translation is CASSQAFLQQETQYF. The rearrangement uses TRBV4-3 and TRBJ2-5, with D unclear. The germline V gene has CDR1 LGHNA and CDR2 YSLEER. V was shortened by 1 base and J by 2 bases, with 11 bases between the two germline ends. The CDR3 spans 15 residues.

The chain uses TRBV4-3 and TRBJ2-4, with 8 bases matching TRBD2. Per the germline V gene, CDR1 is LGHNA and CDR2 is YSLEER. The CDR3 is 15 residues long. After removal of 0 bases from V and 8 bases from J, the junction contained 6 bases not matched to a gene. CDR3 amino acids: CASSQDDSGTYIQYF. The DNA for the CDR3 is TGCGCCAGCAGCCAAGATGATAGCGGGACATACATTCAGTACTTC.

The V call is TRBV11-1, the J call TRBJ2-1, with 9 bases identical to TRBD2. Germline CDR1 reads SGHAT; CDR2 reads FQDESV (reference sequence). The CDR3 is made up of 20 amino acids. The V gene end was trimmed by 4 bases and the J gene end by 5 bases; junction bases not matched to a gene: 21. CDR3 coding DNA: TGTGCCAGCAGCTCCGGGGGAATAGGCGGGAGGGCCGGAAGGGACAATGAGCAGTTCTTC. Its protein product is CASSSGGIGGRAGRDNEQFF.

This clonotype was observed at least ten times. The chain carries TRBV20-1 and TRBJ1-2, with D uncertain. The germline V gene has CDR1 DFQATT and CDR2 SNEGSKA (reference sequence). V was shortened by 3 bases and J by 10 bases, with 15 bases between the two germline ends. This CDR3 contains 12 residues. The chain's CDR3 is CSARAGPVDYTF. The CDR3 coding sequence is TGCAGTGCTAGGGCCGGCCCGGTCGACTACACCTTC.

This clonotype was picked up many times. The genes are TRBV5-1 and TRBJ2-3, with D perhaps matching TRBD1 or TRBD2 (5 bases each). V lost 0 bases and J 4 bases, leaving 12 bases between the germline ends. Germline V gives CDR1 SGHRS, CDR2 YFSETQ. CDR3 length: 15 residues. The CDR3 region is CASSLAARGADTQYF. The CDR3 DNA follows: TGCGCCAGCAGCTTGGCGGCGAGAGGGGCAGATACGCAGTATTTT.

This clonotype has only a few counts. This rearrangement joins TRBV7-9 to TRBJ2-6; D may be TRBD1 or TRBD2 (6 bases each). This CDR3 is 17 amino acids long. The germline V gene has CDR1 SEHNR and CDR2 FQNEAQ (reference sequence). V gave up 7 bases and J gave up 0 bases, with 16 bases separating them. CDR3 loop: CASTQGRTISGANVLTF. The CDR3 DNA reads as TGTGCCAGCACCCAGGGGAGGACAATCTCTGGGGCCAACGTCCTGACTTTC.